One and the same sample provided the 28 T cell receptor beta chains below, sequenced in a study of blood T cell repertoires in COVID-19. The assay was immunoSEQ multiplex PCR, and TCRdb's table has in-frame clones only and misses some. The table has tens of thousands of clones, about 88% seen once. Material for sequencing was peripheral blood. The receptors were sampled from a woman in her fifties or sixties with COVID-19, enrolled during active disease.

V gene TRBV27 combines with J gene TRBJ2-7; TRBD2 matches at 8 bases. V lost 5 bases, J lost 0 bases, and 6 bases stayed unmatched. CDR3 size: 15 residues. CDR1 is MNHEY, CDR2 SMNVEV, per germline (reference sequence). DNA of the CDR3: TGTGCCAGCAGTACATTAGCGGGGAGCTCCTACGAGCAGTACTTC. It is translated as CASSTLAGSSYEQYF.

The CDR3 DNA sequence: TGTGCCAGCAGCATTTTACAGGGAAACTATGGCTACACCTTC. Protein sequence: CASSILQGNYGYTF. This chain joins TRBV5-5 and TRBJ1-2, with D possibly being TRBD1 (6 bases). Germline V lookup: CDR1 SGHKS, CDR2 YYEKEE (reference sequence). This CDR3 is built from 14 residues. Deletions cut 4 bases from V and 2 bases from J, with 12 bases between.

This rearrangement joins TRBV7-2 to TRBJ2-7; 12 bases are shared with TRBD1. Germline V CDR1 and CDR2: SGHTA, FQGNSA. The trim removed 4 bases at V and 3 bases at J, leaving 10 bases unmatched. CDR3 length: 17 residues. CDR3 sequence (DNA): TGTGCCAGCAGCTGGGTGGGGACAGGGGGCGCGGGCTACGAGCAGTACTTC. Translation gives CASSWVGTGGAGYEQYF.

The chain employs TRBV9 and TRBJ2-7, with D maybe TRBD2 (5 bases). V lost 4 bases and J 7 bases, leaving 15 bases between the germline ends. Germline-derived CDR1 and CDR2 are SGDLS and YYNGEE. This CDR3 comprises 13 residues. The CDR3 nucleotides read TGTGCCAGCAGCCCCTCAACCCCGGGGGAGCAGTACTTC. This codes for CASSPSTPGEQYF.

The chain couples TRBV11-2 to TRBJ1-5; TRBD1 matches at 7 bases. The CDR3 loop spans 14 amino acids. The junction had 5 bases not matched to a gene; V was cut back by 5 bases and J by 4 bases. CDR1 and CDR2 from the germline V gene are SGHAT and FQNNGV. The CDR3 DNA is TGTGCCAGCAGCCAAGGGACAGCTAATCAGCCCCAGCATTTT. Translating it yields CASSQGTANQPQHF.

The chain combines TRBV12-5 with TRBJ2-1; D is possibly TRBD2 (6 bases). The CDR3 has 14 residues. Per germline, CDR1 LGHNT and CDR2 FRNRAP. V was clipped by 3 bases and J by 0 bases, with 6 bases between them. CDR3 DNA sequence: TGTGCTAGTGGTTTCGGGGGCTCCTACAATGAGCAGTTCTTC. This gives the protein CASGFGGSYNEQFF.

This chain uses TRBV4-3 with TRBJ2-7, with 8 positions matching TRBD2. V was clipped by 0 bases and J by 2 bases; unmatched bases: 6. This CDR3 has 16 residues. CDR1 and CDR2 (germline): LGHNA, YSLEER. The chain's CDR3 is CASSQDFGGAPYEQYF. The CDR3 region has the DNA TGCGCCAGCAGCCAAGATTTCGGGGGGGCCCCCTACGAGCAGTACTTC.

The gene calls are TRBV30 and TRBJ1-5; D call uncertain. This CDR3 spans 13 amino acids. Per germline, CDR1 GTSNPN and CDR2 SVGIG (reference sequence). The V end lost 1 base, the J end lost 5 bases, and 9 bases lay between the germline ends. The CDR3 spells CAWSDGLDQPQHF. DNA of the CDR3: TGTGCCTGGAGTGATGGACTCGATCAGCCCCAGCATTTT.

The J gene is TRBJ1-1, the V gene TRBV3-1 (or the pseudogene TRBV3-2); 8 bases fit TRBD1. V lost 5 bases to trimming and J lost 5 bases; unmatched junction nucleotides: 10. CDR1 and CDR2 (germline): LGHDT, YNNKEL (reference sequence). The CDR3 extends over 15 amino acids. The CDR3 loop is CASSIQGARGTEAFF. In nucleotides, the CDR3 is TGTGCCAGCAGCATCCAGGGGGCGCGCGGAACTGAAGCTTTCTTT.

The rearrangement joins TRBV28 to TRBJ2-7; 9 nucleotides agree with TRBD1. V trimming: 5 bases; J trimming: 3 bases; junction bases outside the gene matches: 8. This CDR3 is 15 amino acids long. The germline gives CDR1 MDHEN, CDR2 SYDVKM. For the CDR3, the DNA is TGTGCCAGCAGTCGACCCGGGACAGGGAGCTACGAGCAGTACTTC. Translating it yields CASSRPGTGSYEQYF.

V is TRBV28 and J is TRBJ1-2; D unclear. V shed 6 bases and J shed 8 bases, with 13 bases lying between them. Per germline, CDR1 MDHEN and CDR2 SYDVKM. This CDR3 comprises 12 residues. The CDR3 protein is CASSLSRFGYTF. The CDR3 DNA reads TGTGCCAGCAGCCTCTCGAGGTTCGGCTACACCTTC.

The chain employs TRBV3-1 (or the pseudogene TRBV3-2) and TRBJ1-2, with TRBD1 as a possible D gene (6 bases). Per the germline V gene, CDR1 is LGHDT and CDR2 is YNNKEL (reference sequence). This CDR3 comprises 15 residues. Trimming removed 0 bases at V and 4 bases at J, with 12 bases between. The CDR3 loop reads CASSQDLGGPYGYTF. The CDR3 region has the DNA TGTGCCAGCAGCCAAGATCTTGGGGGCCCCTATGGCTACACCTTC.

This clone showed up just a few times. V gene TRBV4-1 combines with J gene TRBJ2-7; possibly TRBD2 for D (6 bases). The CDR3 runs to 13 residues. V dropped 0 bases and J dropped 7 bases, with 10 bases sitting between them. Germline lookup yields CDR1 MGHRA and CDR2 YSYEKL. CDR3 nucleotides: TGCGCCAGCAGCCAAGAAGAGGCGGGGGAGCAGTACTTC. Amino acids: CASSQEEAGEQYF.

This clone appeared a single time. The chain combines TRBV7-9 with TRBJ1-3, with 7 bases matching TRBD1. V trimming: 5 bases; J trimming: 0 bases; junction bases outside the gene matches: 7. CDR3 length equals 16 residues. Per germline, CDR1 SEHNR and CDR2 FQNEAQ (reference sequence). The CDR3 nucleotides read TGTGCCAGCAGCCCGCCGACAGGGCACTCTGGAAACACCATATATTTT. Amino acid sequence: CASSPPTGHSGNTIYF. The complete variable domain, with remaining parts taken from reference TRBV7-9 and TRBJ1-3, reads DTGVSQNPRHKITKRGQNVTFRCDPISEHNRLYWYRQTLGQGPEFLTYFQNEAQLEKSRLLSDRFSAERPKGSFSTLEIQRTEQGDSAMYLCASSPPTGHSGNTIYFGEGSWLTVV.

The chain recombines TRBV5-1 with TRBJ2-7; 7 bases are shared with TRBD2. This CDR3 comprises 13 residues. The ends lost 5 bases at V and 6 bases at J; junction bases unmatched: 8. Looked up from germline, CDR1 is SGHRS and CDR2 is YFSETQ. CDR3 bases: TGCGCCAGCAGGGGGAGGGAGGAGGGCGAGCAGTACTTC. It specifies CASRGREEGEQYF.

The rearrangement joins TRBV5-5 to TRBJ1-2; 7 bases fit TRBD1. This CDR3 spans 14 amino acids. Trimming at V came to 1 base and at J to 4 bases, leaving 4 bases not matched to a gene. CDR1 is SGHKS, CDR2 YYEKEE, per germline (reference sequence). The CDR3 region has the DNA TGTGCCAGCAGCTTGCTTAGGGGGCCCTATGGCTACACCTTC. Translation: CASSLLRGPYGYTF.

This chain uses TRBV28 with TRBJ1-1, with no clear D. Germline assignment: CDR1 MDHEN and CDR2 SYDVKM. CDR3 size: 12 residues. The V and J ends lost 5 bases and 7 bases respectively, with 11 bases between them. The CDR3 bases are TGTGCCAGCAGTGGTAATACAATTGAAGCTTTCTTT. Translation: CASSGNTIEAFF.

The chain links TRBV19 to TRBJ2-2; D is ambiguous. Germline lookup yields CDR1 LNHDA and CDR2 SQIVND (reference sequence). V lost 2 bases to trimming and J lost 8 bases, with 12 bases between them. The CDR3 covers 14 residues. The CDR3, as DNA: TGTGCCAGTAGTATACCAGTTTGGCCGGGGGAGCTGTTTTTT. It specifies CASSIPVWPGELFF.

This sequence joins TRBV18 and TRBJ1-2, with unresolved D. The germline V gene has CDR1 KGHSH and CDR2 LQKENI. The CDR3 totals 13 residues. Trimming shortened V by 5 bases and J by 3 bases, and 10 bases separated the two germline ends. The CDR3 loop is CASSSDGDYGYTF. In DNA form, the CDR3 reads TGTGCCAGCTCATCCGACGGGGACTATGGCTACACCTTC.

The CDR3 nucleotides are TGTGCCAGCAGCGGAGCGGGAACGGCCGAGCAGTACTTC. Protein: CASSGAGTAEQYF. This chain links TRBV7-9 with TRBJ2-7; the match to TRBD2 covers 7 bases. Germline CDR1 SEHNR, CDR2 FQNEAQ (reference sequence). The CDR3 spans 13 residues. The V and J ends lost 5 bases and 6 bases, in that order; junction bases with no gene match: 7.

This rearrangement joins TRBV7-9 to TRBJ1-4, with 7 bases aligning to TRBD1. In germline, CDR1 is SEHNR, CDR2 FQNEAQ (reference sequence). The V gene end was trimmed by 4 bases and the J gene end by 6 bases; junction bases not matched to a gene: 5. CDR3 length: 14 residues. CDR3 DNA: TGTGCCAGCAGCTCTTGGGACAGCTATGAAAAACTGTTTTTT. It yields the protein CASSSWDSYEKLFF. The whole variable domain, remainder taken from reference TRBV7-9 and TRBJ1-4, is DTGVSQNPRHKITKRGQNVTFRCDPISEHNRLYWYRQTLGQGPEFLTYFQNEAQLEKSRLLSDRFSAERPKGSFSTLEIQRTEQGDSAMYLCASSSWDSYEKLFFGSGTQLSVL.

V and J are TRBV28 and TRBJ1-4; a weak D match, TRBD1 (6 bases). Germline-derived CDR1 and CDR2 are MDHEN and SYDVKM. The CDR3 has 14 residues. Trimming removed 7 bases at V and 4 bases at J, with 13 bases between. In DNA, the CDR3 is TGTGCCAGCACACGGGACACCTTTAATGAAAAACTGTTTTTT. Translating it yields CASTRDTFNEKLFF.

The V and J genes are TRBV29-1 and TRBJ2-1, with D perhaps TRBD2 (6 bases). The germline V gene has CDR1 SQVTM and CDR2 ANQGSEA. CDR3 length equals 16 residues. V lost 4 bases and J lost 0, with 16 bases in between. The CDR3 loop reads CSVAPPGLSSYNEQFF. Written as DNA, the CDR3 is TGCAGCGTTGCCCCCCCGGGACTCAGCTCCTACAATGAGCAGTTCTTC.

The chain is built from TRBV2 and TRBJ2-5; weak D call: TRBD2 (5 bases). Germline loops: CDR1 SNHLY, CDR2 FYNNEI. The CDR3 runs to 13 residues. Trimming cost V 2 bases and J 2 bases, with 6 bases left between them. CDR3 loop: CASSEWEQETQYF. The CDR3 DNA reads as TGTGCCAGCAGTGAATGGGAGCAAGAGACCCAGTACTTC.

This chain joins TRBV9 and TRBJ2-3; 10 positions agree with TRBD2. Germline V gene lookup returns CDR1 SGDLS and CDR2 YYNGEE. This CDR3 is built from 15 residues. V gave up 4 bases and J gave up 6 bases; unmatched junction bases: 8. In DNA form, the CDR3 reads TGTGCCAGCAGCCCCAGACTAGCGGGTGTGGATACGCAGTATTTT. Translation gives CASSPRLAGVDTQYF.

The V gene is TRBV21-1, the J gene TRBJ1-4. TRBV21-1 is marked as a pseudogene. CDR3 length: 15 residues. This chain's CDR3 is CASSKRGGPHEKLFF. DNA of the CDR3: TGTGCCAGCAGCAAACGCGGGGGCCCTCATGAAAAACTGTTTTTT.

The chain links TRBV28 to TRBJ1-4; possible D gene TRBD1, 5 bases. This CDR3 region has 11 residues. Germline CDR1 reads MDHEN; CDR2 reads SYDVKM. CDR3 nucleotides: TGTGTTATCGGGGGTAATGAAAAACTGTTTTTT. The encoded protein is CVIGGNEKLFF.

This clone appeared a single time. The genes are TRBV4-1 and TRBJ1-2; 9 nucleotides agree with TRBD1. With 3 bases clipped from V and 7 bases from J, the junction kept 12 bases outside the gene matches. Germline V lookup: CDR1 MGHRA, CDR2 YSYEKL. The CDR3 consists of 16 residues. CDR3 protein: CASSHASGQGPSGYTF. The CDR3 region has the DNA TGCGCCAGCAGCCATGCATCCGGACAGGGGCCGTCTGGCTACACCTTC.